This T cell receptor (beta chain) was profiled in a study of OX40 agonist ivuxolimab in advanced cancers. General study points: Among T cells, CD8+ cells averaged more expanded clones than CD4+ cells.

Some clones are missing from TCRdb's copy, which holds only in-frame ones; the method was immunoSEQ multiplex PCR. The sample comprises about 41,000 clones, 84% of which are singletons, and roughly 2.6% rests with the top ten. CDR3 length equals 11 residues. The germline gives CDR1 GTSNPN, CDR2 SVGIG (reference sequence). The ends were cut back, 4 bases at V and 9 bases at J, with 13 bases in the middle. This clone is medium-sized. Its antigen remains unknown. The chain recombines TRBV30 with TRBJ2-7, with D uncertain. This sample comprised CD4+ or CD8+ T cells sorted from blood, obtained in a trial of the OX40 agonist ivuxolimab. The clonotype was recovered from an adult with an advanced solid tumor such as melanoma, head and neck, liver or kidney cancer. CDR3 nucleotides: TGTGCCTGGACGAAAATGGTCGGGCAGTACTTC. Translation gives CAWTKMVGQYF.